The 2 T cell receptor beta chains presented below share a single source sample, sequenced in a study of blood T cell repertoires in COVID-19. Produced via immunoSEQ multiplex PCR; TCRdb's table is partial and in-frame only. The sample yields some 330,000 clones, roughly nine tenths seen once. Sequencing was carried out using peripheral blood. The receptors were gathered from a woman in her thirties with COVID-19, enrolled during active disease.

J is TRBJ2-5 and V is TRBV7-9, with no clear D. Trimming stripped 1 base from V and 2 bases from J, with 8 bases between. The CDR3 consists of 14 residues. Germline CDR1 reads SEHNR; CDR2 reads FQNEAQ (reference sequence). The CDR3 DNA is TGTGCCAGCAGCTTAGGAGGTGTGCAAGAGACCCAGTACTTC. Translated, it gives CASSLGGVQETQYF.

The rearrangement uses TRBV6-1 and TRBJ1-6; 7 nucleotides agree with TRBD1. Germline lookup yields CDR1 MNHNS and CDR2 SASEGT. This CDR3 has 15 amino acids. V gave up 1 base and J gave up 7 bases; unmatched junction bases: 4. The DNA for the CDR3 is TGTGCCAGCAGTGAAGATGCAGGGGGAAATTCACCCCTCCACTTT. Translated: CASSEDAGGNSPLHF.